The text below deals with one T cell receptor (beta chain). Its antigen remains unknown. The sample holds other DNA sequences that translate to the same CDR3. Deletions cut 2 bases from V and 2 bases from J, with 6 bases between. Germline V gene sequence: CDR1 MNHEY, CDR2 SMNVEV (reference sequence). CDR3 size: 13 residues. Profiling relied on immunoSEQ multiplex PCR, and the TCRdb table lists in-frame clones only, not all of them. The sample includes approximately 74,000 clones, about 92% of them seen just once. The data belong to a study of graft-versus-host responses after intestinal transplantation. Whole-study context: Once they had received anti-thymocyte globulin induction, all recipients took tacrolimus and steroids for approximately three years.

Study-wide points: Clonal ratios of graft-versus-host to host-versus-graft in allografts were high for patients exhibiting graft-donor T cell macrochimerism. Early HvG declines after transplant were associated with peak circulating GvH clone levels. In recipient marrow, GvH clones were found, and some appeared first in ileum or blood.

The chain is built from TRBV27 and TRBJ1-2; D is unresolved. Source: PBMCs, taken 98 days after intestinal transplantation. The receptor was isolated from a human patient who received an intestinal transplant, so some T cells may come from the graft donor. The CDR3 DNA is TGTGCCAGCAGTTTAACAGAGAACTATGGCTACACCTTC. It specifies CASSLTENYGYTF.